This passage covers 8 T cell receptor beta chains from one sample sequenced in a study of T-cell memory formation after mild COVID-19. TCRdb independently ran MiXCR on the 5' RACE reads; one entry per CDR3 protein. The data hold about 140,000 distinct CDR3 sequences, with 13% to 15% observed a single time. The sample consisted of PBMCs or a T cell subset sorted from them (not recorded which). These receptors all stem from an adult woman who had mild COVID-19 (a few samples of this study predate the infection). Cell type and time point are not known.

This clonotype showed up just a few times. This chain joins TRBV6-2 or TRBV6-3 and TRBJ2-5, with a possible D match to TRBD1 (6 bases). The CDR3 is made up of 14 amino acids. The V gene's germline CDR1 is MNHEY and CDR2 SVGEGT. V gave up 6 bases and J gave up 6 bases, with 17 bases separating them. DNA of the CDR3: TGTGCCAGCAGCGACGGGGTGGGGGCACAGACCCAGTACTTC. It is translated as CASSDGVGAQTQYF.

This sequence joins TRBV4-3 and TRBJ1-1; D ambiguous. CDR3 size: 13 residues. V shed 1 base and J shed 6 bases, with 9 bases lying between them. Germline V gene lookup returns CDR1 LGHNA and CDR2 YSLEER. The CDR3 DNA sequence: TGCGCCAGCAGCCAAGCCCGTATGGCTGAAGCTTTCTTT. Its translation is CASSQARMAEAFF.

This clonotype was observed a handful of times. This chain joins TRBV15 and TRBJ2-3, with D possibly being TRBD2 (5 bases). Per the germline V gene, CDR1 is LNHNV and CDR2 is YYDKDF (reference sequence). The CDR3 is made up of 17 amino acids. Trimming took off 0 bases at V and 7 bases at J, with 20 bases between the two ends. As DNA, the CDR3 is TGTGCCACCAGCAGAGACAGGAGCGGTGGACGAGTAAATACGCAGTATTTT. Translating it yields CATSRDRSGGRVNTQYF.

The chain couples TRBV29-1 to TRBJ2-1; D is perhaps TRBD2 (5 bases). V was shortened by 2 bases and J by 4 bases, with 12 bases between the two germline ends. The CDR3 sequence is 14 residues long. Germline-derived CDR1 and CDR2 are SQVTM and ANQGSEA. The CDR3 DNA reads as TGCAGCGTTGAACCTAGCAACCTTTACAATGAGCAGTTCTTC. Its translation: CSVEPSNLYNEQFF.

The chain uses TRBV4-1 and TRBJ1-5; TRBD1 matches at 8 bases. The CDR3 extends over 17 amino acids. Germline-derived CDR1 and CDR2 are MGHRA and YSYEKL. Losses at the gene ends were 4 bases for V and 6 bases for J; bases not matched to a gene: 14. The CDR3 nucleotides are TGCGCCAGCAGCCGCGACGTGATTGCAGGGGGCCGTCAGCCCCAGCATTTT. It is translated as CASSRDVIAGGRQPQHF.

J is TRBJ1-6 and V is TRBV12-3 or TRBV12-4, with D hard to call. Between the trimmed V and J ends, which lost 0 bases and 8 bases, there was a span of 5 bases. CDR3 length equals 13 residues. CDR3: CASSLAGDSPLHF. In DNA, the CDR3 is TGTGCCAGCAGTTTAGCAGGAGATTCACCCCTCCACTTT.

Here the CDR3 DNA reads TGTGCCAGCAGCGTCTTTTCTAGCGGGGAGTGGTTGAAAACAGATACGCAGTATTTT. Protein product: CASSVFSSGEWLKTDTQYF. V and J are TRBV7-9 and TRBJ2-3; TRBD2 matches 9 bases. With V trimmed by 5 bases and J by 3 bases, 18 bases remained unmatched. Germline assignment: CDR1 SEHNR and CDR2 FQNEAQ (reference sequence). The CDR3 has 19 residues.

In this sample, this clonotype turned up a few times. The V gene is TRBV4-1, the J gene TRBJ1-1; the D is unclear. The CDR3 length is 13 residues. Germline assignment: CDR1 MGHRA and CDR2 YSYEKL. V dropped 5 bases and J dropped 2 bases, with 9 bases sitting between them. The CDR3 is CASSKVRNTEAFF. In DNA, the CDR3 is TGCGCCAGCAGCAAGGTGAGAAACACTGAAGCTTTCTTT.